Sequencing of this T cell receptor beta chain was carried out in a study of blood T cell repertoires in COVID-19. Study-level information: The cDNA or gDNA used as material had been derived from T cells, B-cell-depleted T cells, or PBMCs.

Followed over time, Seattle patients had been enrolled while infection was active. Under the authors' procedure: Estimation of nucleated cell counts relied on the amplification of reference gene primers. Here immunoSEQ multiplex PCR was the method, and the copy in TCRdb shows in-frame clones only, minus some. V and J calls plus clone size are reproduced from that table; the DNA served to infer D and trimming. Of around 400,000 clones listed, about 89% are singletons. After removal of 5 bases from V and 8 bases from J, the junction contained 18 bases not matched to a gene. The germline V gene has CDR1 LGHNT and CDR2 FRNRAP. The CDR3 is made up of 20 amino acids.

The TCR was taken from a woman between 25 and 40 years old with COVID-19, enrolled during active disease. The V gene is TRBV12-5, the J gene TRBJ2-2; TRBD2 agrees at 15 bases. The sequenced sample consisted of peripheral blood. CDR3 nucleotide sequence: TGTGCTAGTGGTACCCGGGACCTGGGACTAGCGGGAGGAGCCTTGGGGGAGCTGTTTTTT. Protein product: CASGTRDLGLAGGALGELFF.